Below are 9 T cell receptor beta chains sequenced from a single sample in a study of cytomegalovirus exposure and HLA in healthy donors. Data came from immunoSEQ multiplex PCR; TCRdb stores just in-frame clones and leaves some out. The sample includes fewer than 200,000 clones, approximately 89% of them seen just once. Sequenced sample: PBMCs. The source of these receptors is a young man in good health and CMV-seropositive.

This clone was seen once. The V and J genes are TRBV15 and TRBJ1-2, with D hard to call. Germline CDR1 is LNHNV and CDR2 is YYDKDF (reference sequence). The V gene lost 4 bases and the J gene lost 8 bases, with 8 bases spanning the gap. The length of the CDR3 is 11 residues. CDR3 protein: CATSKKRGYTF. CDR3 in DNA: TGTGCCACCAGCAAAAAACGGGGCTACACCTTC.

V gene TRBV7-3 combines with J gene TRBJ2-1; unclear D gene. V shed 5 bases and J shed 4 bases, with 9 bases lying between them. This CDR3 has 13 residues. The V gene's germline CDR1 is SGHTA and CDR2 FQGTGA. The CDR3 region is CASSQDGYNEQFF. Written as DNA, the CDR3 is TGTGCCAGCAGCCAGGACGGGTACAATGAGCAGTTCTTC.

The chain couples TRBV7-2 to TRBJ1-1; D unclear. Per germline, CDR1 SGHTA and CDR2 FQGNSA. This CDR3 is built from 13 residues. V lost 2 bases, J lost 0 bases, and 4 bases lay in between. The CDR3, as DNA: TGTGCCAGCAGCTTATTTCTGAACACTGAAGCTTTCTTT. The encoded protein is CASSLFLNTEAFF.

This clone appeared a single time. The CDR3 reads CASSKGQISGANVLTF. CDR3 coding DNA: TGCGCCAGCAGCAAGGGACAGATCTCTGGGGCCAACGTCCTGACTTTC. The chain joins TRBV5-1 to TRBJ2-6, with 7 bases that match TRBD1. The trim removed 4 bases at V and 0 bases at J, leaving 4 bases unmatched. This CDR3 is 16 amino acids long. Germline CDR1 reads SGHRS; CDR2 reads YFSETQ.

V is TRBV2 and J is TRBJ2-1; 7 positions agree with TRBD2. The CDR3 is 16 amino acids. Trimming at V came to 6 bases and at J to 2 bases, leaving 10 bases not matched to a gene. Germline V gene lookup returns CDR1 SNHLY and CDR2 FYNNEI. The CDR3 coding sequence is TGTGCCAGCAGCCCCTCGAAGGCGGGGGCCTACAATGAGCAGTTCTTC. Amino acids: CASSPSKAGAYNEQFF.

This chain links TRBV28 with TRBJ1-4; D is ambiguous. V was cut by 7 bases and J by 0 bases, with 9 bases left in between. Germline values: CDR1 MDHEN, CDR2 SYDVKM. The CDR3 sequence is 14 residues long. CDR3 residues: CASTAIPTNEKLFF. The CDR3 DNA follows: TGTGCCAGCACCGCGATCCCAACTAATGAAAAACTGTTTTTT. Variable domain in full (rest from reference TRBV28 and TRBJ1-4): DVKVTQSSRYLVKRTGEKVFLECVQDMDHENMFWYRQDPGLGLRLIYFSYDVKMKEKGDIPEGYSVSREKKERFSLILESASTNQTSMYLCASTAIPTNEKLFFGSGTQLSVL.

This chain links TRBV11-1 with TRBJ2-3; D assignment may be TRBD1 or TRBD2 (5 bases each). The CDR3 covers 16 residues. In germline, CDR1 is SGHAT, CDR2 FQDESV (reference sequence). The V end was cut by 5 bases, the J end by 2 bases, with 17 bases between. The CDR3 reads CASSPWDPADTDTQYF. The CDR3 region has the DNA TGTGCCAGCAGCCCCTGGGACCCAGCAGACACAGATACGCAGTATTTT. The whole variable domain, remainder taken from reference TRBV11-1 and TRBJ2-3, is EAEVAQSPRYKITEKSQAVAFWCDPISGHATLYWYRQILGQGPELLVQFQDESVVDDSQLPKDRFSAERLKGVDSTLKIQPAELGDSAMYLCASSPWDPADTDTQYFGPGTRLTVL.

V is TRBV29-1 and J is TRBJ2-5; TRBD2 aligns across 9 bases. Trimming removed 2 bases from V and 5 bases from J; junction bases left unmatched: 15. The CDR3 is 17 residues long. CDR1 SQVTM and CDR2 ANQGSEA come from the germline V gene. The CDR3 is CSVEWGRTSELRETQYF. The DNA for the CDR3 is TGCAGCGTTGAATGGGGACGGACTAGCGAACTTCGCGAGACCCAGTACTTC.

The chain carries TRBV7-9 and TRBJ2-7, with D perhaps TRBD1 or TRBD2 (5 bases each). The germline V gene has CDR1 SEHNR and CDR2 FQNEAQ (reference sequence). The CDR3 consists of 14 residues. The V and J ends lost 1 base and 5 bases respectively, with 12 bases between them. The CDR3 here is CASSLEGPQDEQYF. The CDR3 coding sequence is TGTGCCAGCAGCTTAGAGGGACCACAGGACGAGCAGTACTTC.